The 9 T cell receptor beta chains given below trace back to one sample, sequenced in a study of blood T cell repertoires in COVID-19. Repertoires were generated with immunoSEQ multiplex PCR, while TCRdb's copy carries only in-frame clones and drops some. The table lists approximately 220,000 clones, about 84% of them singletons. Sequences were obtained from PBMCs or T cells enriched from blood (not recorded which). Receptors were obtained from a woman aged 40 to 50 with acute COVID-19.

V and J are TRBV5-1 and TRBJ2-1, with 7 bases identical to TRBD1. V shed 4 bases, J shed 3 bases, and the junction held 7 bases outside the gene matches. Germline V gene sequence: CDR1 SGHRS, CDR2 YFSETQ. The CDR3 has 15 residues. The CDR3 DNA reads as TGCGCCAGCAGCCAACAAGGGACAGACTACAATGAGCAGTTCTTC. Translated, it gives CASSQQGTDYNEQFF.

The chain carries TRBV7-6 and TRBJ1-2, with TRBD1 matching 11 bases. This CDR3 is built from 15 residues. The V gene end was trimmed by 6 bases and the J gene end by 8 bases; junction bases not matched to a gene: 11. Germline V CDR1 and CDR2: SGHVS, FNYEAQ. The CDR3 DNA is TGTGCCAGCAGTCACGACGGGACAGGGGGTGGAGGCTACACCTTC. It encodes CASSHDGTGGGGYTF.

The CDR3 loop is CASRAGLDNSPLHF. The CDR3 DNA reads as TGTGCCAGCAGGGCGGGACTGGATAATTCACCCCTCCACTTT. This chain joins TRBV2 and TRBJ1-6, with a weak D call TRBD1 (5 bases). This CDR3 region has 14 residues. Germline CDR1 and CDR2: SNHLY and FYNNEI. V gave up 6 bases and J gave up 5 bases, with 11 bases separating them.

The chain joins TRBV29-1 to TRBJ2-5; 11 nucleotides match TRBD2. Losses at the gene ends were 7 bases for V and 5 bases for J; bases not matched to a gene: 15. The germline CDR1 and CDR2 sequences are SQVTM and ANQGSEA. CDR3 length: 16 amino acids. The CDR3 loop is CSAKLAGAPVQETQYF. The CDR3 bases are TGCAGCGCCAAACTAGCGGGAGCCCCGGTTCAGGAGACCCAGTACTTC. Full variable domain (remainder filled in from reference TRBV29-1 and TRBJ2-5): SAVISQKPSRDICQRGTSLTIQCQVDSQVTMMFWYRQQPGQSLTLIATANQGSEATYESGFVIDKFPISRPNLTFSTLTVSNMSPEDSSIYLCSAKLAGAPVQETQYFGPGTRLLVL.

The gene calls are TRBV3-1 (or the pseudogene TRBV3-2) and TRBJ2-3; 7 nucleotides agree with TRBD1. V dropped 8 bases and J dropped 4; count of bases not matched to a gene: 6. Germline V lookup: CDR1 LGHDT, CDR2 YNNKEL (reference sequence). CDR3 length: 13 amino acids. As DNA, the CDR3 is TGTGCCAGCGCGACAGGGCTCGCAGATACGCAGTATTTT. Its protein is CASATGLADTQYF.

The V gene is TRBV28, the J gene TRBJ2-2; TRBD1 might be the D (6 bases). Germline lookup yields CDR1 MDHEN and CDR2 SYDVKM. The V gene lost 6 bases and the J gene lost 7 bases, with 18 bases spanning the gap. The CDR3 consists of 15 residues. This CDR3 reads CASRFPGDGNGELFF. CDR3 coding DNA: TGTGCCAGCAGATTCCCAGGGGATGGAAACGGGGAGCTGTTTTTT.

The CDR3 nucleotides are TGTGCCAGCAGTACCCCGGGACTAGCGCCCTCCGAGCAGTACTTC. This translates into CASSTPGLAPSEQYF. This sequence joins TRBV28 and TRBJ2-7; the match to TRBD2 covers 10 bases. This CDR3 has 15 residues. Germline lookup yields CDR1 MDHEN and CDR2 SYDVKM. With V trimmed by 5 bases and J by 6 bases, 10 bases remained unmatched.

This chain connects TRBV14 to TRBJ2-3, with 13 bases fitting TRBD2. Germline V gene lookup returns CDR1 SGHDN and CDR2 FVKESK. The V and J ends lost 3 bases and 4 bases, in that order; junction bases with no gene match: 7. There are 17 residues in the CDR3. CDR3: CASSQRIGLAGADTQYF. DNA for the CDR3: TGTGCCAGCAGCCAGAGGATTGGACTAGCGGGGGCAGATACGCAGTATTTT. The full variable domain, rest sourced from reference TRBV14 and TRBJ2-3, is EAGVTQFPSHSVIEKGQTVTLRCDPISGHDNLYWYRRVMGKEIKFLLHFVKESKQDESGMPNNRFLAERTGGTYSTLKVQPAELEDSGVYFCASSQRIGLAGADTQYFGPGTRLTVL.

The CDR3 here is CASSTAGGRNNEQFF. The CDR3 DNA reads TGTGCCAGTAGTACAGCGGGGGGGCGGAACAATGAGCAGTTCTTC. The V call is TRBV19, the J call TRBJ2-1; 10 positions match TRBD2. In germline, CDR1 is LNHDA, CDR2 SQIVND (reference sequence). This CDR3 has 15 amino acids. V lost 4 bases and J lost 5; bases outside the gene matches: 5.